This T cell receptor beta chain was identified in a study of T cells in localized non-small cell lung cancer. Sequencing was performed with immunoSEQ multiplex PCR; in TCRdb, only in-frame clones are kept and a portion is missing. The table includes over 20,000 clones, 81% detected once. Note on this clone: What it binds is unknown.

Deletions cut 2 bases from V and 8 bases from J, with 10 bases between. Germline assignment: CDR1 MNHEY and CDR2 SVGAGI. The CDR3 totals 13 residues. Regarding the study as a whole: In adjacent lung, a median roughly 60 of the top 100 tumor clones were found. The study linked higher blood T cell density to longer overall survival.

This clonotype was obtained from a man between 35 and 75 years old with stage III squamous cell lung carcinoma. The chain employs TRBV6-5 and TRBJ1-5; D call uncertain. The specimen comprised peripheral blood, sampled before any cancer treatment. CDR3 loop: CASSYATQEPQHF. The CDR3 DNA reads as TGTGCCAGCAGTTACGCCACCCAGGAGCCCCAGCATTTT.